This TCR beta chain is drawn from a study of cytomegalovirus exposure and HLA in healthy donors. Overall study results and limits: The CMV antigen specificity of a few CMV-associated chains was confirmed through in vitro analysis.

Concerning this clone itself: The antigen is unknown.

The germline V gene has CDR1 MNHEY and CDR2 SMNVEV (reference sequence). The CDR3 is 14 amino acids. Between the trimmed V and J ends, which lost 8 bases and 2 bases, there was a span of 15 bases. The study ran its PCR with 60 Vbeta and 13 Jbeta primers. Generated by immunoSEQ multiplex PCR, the TCRdb table keeps only in-frame clones and is missing some. The sample consists of about 160,000 clones, about 75% of them appearing once. The receptor was derived from a woman aged 50 to 65 in good health and CMV-seropositive. V usage is TRBV27 and J usage is TRBJ2-5; perhaps TRBD1 as D (6 bases). Sequencing used PBMCs. CDR3 DNA sequence: TGTGCCAGCCGCATATGGGGGCAGCAAGAGACCCAGTACTTC. The encoded protein is CASRIWGQQETQYF.